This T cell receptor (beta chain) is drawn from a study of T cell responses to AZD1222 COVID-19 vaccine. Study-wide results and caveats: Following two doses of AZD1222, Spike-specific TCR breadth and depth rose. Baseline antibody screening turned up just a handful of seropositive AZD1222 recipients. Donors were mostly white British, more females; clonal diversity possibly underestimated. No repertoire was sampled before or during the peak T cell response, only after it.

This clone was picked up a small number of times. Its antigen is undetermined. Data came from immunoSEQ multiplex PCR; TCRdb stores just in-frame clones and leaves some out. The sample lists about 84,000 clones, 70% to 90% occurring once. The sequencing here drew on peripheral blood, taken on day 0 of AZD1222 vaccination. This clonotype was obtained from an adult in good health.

The CDR3 nucleotides read TGTGCCAGCTCAGGACCACTCCCAACTAATGAAAAACTGTTTTTT. Protein sequence: CASSGPLPTNEKLFF. The rearrangement uses TRBV18 and TRBJ1-4, with no clear D. Trimming stripped 5 bases from V and 0 bases from J, with 10 bases between. The CDR3 totals 15 residues. CDR1 and CDR2 from the germline V gene are KGHSH and LQKENI.